The rows below give T cell receptor beta chains drawn from one sample of a study of blood T cells in healthy people across ages. A single record per CDR3 protein comes from TCRdb applying MiXCR to the 5' RACE reads. Among hundreds of thousands of distinct CDR3 sequences listed, roughly 31% were seen once. The sequencing input was blood. All receptors come from a woman older than 75 in good health. The CDR3 runs from the conserved cysteine through the conserved F or W. D genes are given only for firm matches. The listing skips clone size in some rows; elsewhere it reads once, few, many or a size class.

V gene	clone size	D gene	J gene	CDR3 DNA	CDR3 protein
TRBV3-1	few	.	TRBJ1-6	TGTGCCAGCAGCCAAGCCCCCCGGGTCTCACCCCTCCACTTT	CASSQAPRVSPLHF
TRBV20-1	.	TRBD2	TRBJ2-7	TGCAGTGCCAAACTAGCGGGAGGTTCCTACGAGCAGTACTTC	CSAKLAGGSYEQYF
TRBV7-2	many	.	TRBJ2-2	TGTGCCAGCACCGCGTTCCGGGGGTCGAACACCGGGGAGCTGTTTTTT	CASTAFRGSNTGELFF
TRBV18	.	.	TRBJ2-7	TGTGCCAACTCACCCGTCCAGGGGGAGGCCGAGCAGTACTTC	CANSPVQGEAEQYF
TRBV29-1	.	.	TRBJ1-2	TGCAGCGTCTCCAGGGGCCTTAACTATGGCTACACCTTC	CSVSRGLNYGYTF
TRBV24-1	.	TRBD1	TRBJ2-2	TGTGCCACCAGTGACCCGACAGGGAGTCCCGGGGAGCTGTTTTTT	CATSDPTGSPGELFF
TRBV5-4	few	.	TRBJ1-4	TGTGCCAGCAGCTCGCGTTCGGAGGAAAAACTGTTTTTT	CASSSRSEEKLFF
TRBV4-2	many	.	TRBJ1-2	TGTGCCAGCAGCCAAGGCAGGGTTCTTGGTGGCTACACCTTC	CASSQGRVLGGYTF
TRBV2	.	TRBD1	TRBJ1-2	TGTGCCAGCAGTGGCGGACAGGCCCTCGGGGGCTACACCTTC	CASSGGQALGGYTF
TRBV18	.	.	TRBJ1-2	TGTGCCAGCTCACCGGGAGTAGGAGGGAACTATGGCTACACCTTC	CASSPGVGGNYGYTF
TRBV4-2	.	TRBD1	TRBJ2-2	TGTGCCAGCAGCCGGGCGGGGACAGGGGGCACGAAGCTGTTTTTT	CASSRAGTGGTKLFF
TRBV5-1	few	.	TRBJ2-7	TGCGCCAGCAGCTTGGCCGGGCGCTCCTACGAGCAGTACTTC	CASSLAGRSYEQYF
TRBV18	many	.	TRBJ1-2	TGTGCCAGCTCACCAGAGAGGCGAACCTATGGCTACACCTTC	CASSPERRTYGYTF
TRBV5-6	.	.	TRBJ2-3	TGTGCCAACAGCCCCCTCGGGACAGATACGCAGTATTTT	CANSPLGTDTQYF
TRBV6-1	.	TRBD1	TRBJ2-3	TGTGCCAGCAGTACCCGGGACAGGGGGCTTGTGGACACTAGCACAGATACGCAGTATTTT	CASSTRDRGLVDTSTDTQYF
TRBV20-1	.	.	TRBJ1-5	TGCAGTGCTTATCCGGGACATGCTAGCAATCAGCCCCAGCATTTT	CSAYPGHASNQPQHF
TRBV5-1	many	TRBD1	TRBJ2-5	TGCGCCAGCACGATCGGACAGGGCCAAGAGACCCAGTACTTC	CASTIGQGQETQYF
TRBV3-1	.	TRBD2	TRBJ2-5	TGTGCCAGCAACCAAACGCGGACTAGCGGGGCTCCGCGGAACCAGTACTTC	CASNQTRTSGAPRNQYF
TRBV27	.	.	TRBJ1-1	TGTGCCAGCTACGGTACCCGGGCAGATAGGTGGAACACTGAAGCTTTCTTT	CASYGTRADRWNTEAFF
TRBV20-1	many	TRBD2	TRBJ2-3	TGCAGTGCTAGAGATCCCCAACGACTAGCGAGAGATACGCAGTATTTT	CSARDPQRLARDTQYF
TRBV29-1	many	TRBD1	TRBJ2-5	TGCAGCGTGAGGGGGCGGGAAGAGACCCAGTACTTC	CSVRGREETQYF
TRBV14	few	TRBD1	TRBJ2-5	TGTGCCAGCAGCCAAGTAGGGAGACAGGGGGGAGAGACCCAGTACTTC	CASSQVGRQGGETQYF
TRBV12-3/TRBV12-4	.	.	TRBJ1-6	TGTGCCAGCAGCCCCAGGGCCCTCAGGGGACCCCTCCACTTT	CASSPRALRGPLHF
TRBV20-1	many	TRBD2	TRBJ2-1	TGCAGTGCTAGAGATCGGGGGGGGCCACCCTACAATGAGCAGTTCTTC	CSARDRGGPPYNEQFF
TRBV9	many	.	TRBJ2-3	TGTGCCAGCAGCGTAGACGGGACTAGCACAGATACGCAGTATTTT	CASSVDGTSTDTQYF
TRBV6-1	many	TRBD2	TRBJ2-7	TGTGCCAGCGGAGTCGAGCGGGGGAGCTCCTACGAGCAGTACTTC	CASGVERGSSYEQYF
TRBV28	.	.	TRBJ2-7	TGTGCCAGCCATAGGGGAGGGGGAGCCTACGAGCAGTACTTC	CASHRGGGAYEQYF
TRBV19	.	.	TRBJ1-1	TGTGCCAGTACCGGGGACGGGGTAAGAGGGAACACTGAAGCTTTCTTT	CASTGDGVRGNTEAFF
TRBV9	.	.	TRBJ2-2	TGTGCCAGCAGCGTAGTACAGTCGAACACCGGGGAGCTGTTTTTT	CASSVVQSNTGELFF
TRBV9	few	.	TRBJ2-2	TGTGCCAGCAGCGTAGACAGGTTGTACACCGGGGAGCTGTTTTTT	CASSVDRLYTGELFF
TRBV7-2	.	TRBD2	TRBJ2-5	TGTGCCAGCACCGGGACTAGCGGGAGGACGGGGCAGTACTTC	CASTGTSGRTGQYF
TRBV28	.	.	TRBJ2-7	TGTGCCAGCAGTTTCCTTGGGGGTCAGTACTTC	CASSFLGGQYF
TRBV14	many	.	TRBJ2-7	TGTGCCAGCAGCCAACGGGGCAGGGGGGACCACGAGCAGTACTTC	CASSQRGRGDHEQYF
TRBV20-1	few	.	TRBJ1-4	TGCAGTGCTGGCAAGGGGGCTAATGAAAAACTGTTTTTT	CSAGKGANEKLFF
TRBV5-4	many	.	TRBJ1-1	TGTGCCAGCAGCGGAACCGGGAGCAGTTGGGGCACTGAAGCTTTCTTT	CASSGTGSSWGTEAFF
TRBV5-4	.	.	TRBJ1-4	TGTGCCAGCAGCCTCCGTCAGGGCCTAAATGAAAAACTGTTTTTT	CASSLRQGLNEKLFF
TRBV20-1	.	.	TRBJ2-2	TGCAGTGCTAGTTCGGGGAACACCGGGGAGCTGTTTTTT	CSASSGNTGELFF
TRBV7-2	few	.	TRBJ2-3	TGTGCCAGCAGCTTAGAAGCGGCGGGCCTCACAGATACGCAGTATTTT	CASSLEAAGLTDTQYF
TRBV7-2	many	TRBD1	TRBJ1-2	TGTGCCAGCAGCACTGGGACAGTCTATGGCTACACCTTC	CASSTGTVYGYTF
TRBV7-6	few	TRBD2	TRBJ2-5	TGTGCCAGCAGCTTAGTGGCTAGCGGGGGGTCGGAGACCCAGTACTTC	CASSLVASGGSETQYF